The entry below describes one TCR beta chain. The antigen is unknown. The data were taken from a study of beta chain features in type 1 diabetes. Of the isolated RNA, all was reverse transcribed, and so the sequenced material was expressed TCRB transcripts. Sequencing was performed with immunoSEQ multiplex PCR; in TCRdb, only in-frame clones are kept and a portion is missing. The table records a few hundred thousand clones, roughly a tenth of them present only once. Whole-study results and caveats: At VDJ recombination sites, type 1 diabetes patients had fewer insertions and more deleted nucleotides. Sampled from patients, naive, central memory and Treg TCRB repertoires appeared more similar than those sampled from healthy donors. Researchers report that Type 1 diabetes patients had moderately but significantly shorter TCRB CDR3s across all four CD4+ subsets.

From germline, CDR1 is KGHSH and CDR2 LQKENI. Deletions cut 4 bases from V and 0 bases from J, with 10 bases between. This CDR3 is 15 amino acids long. Sequencing was performed on central memory CD4+ T cells from blood. The chain couples TRBV18 to TRBJ2-4, with D unclear. The receptor comes from a man aged 25 to 45 with type 1 diabetes. The CDR3 region is CASSRAALAKNIQYF. The CDR3 DNA reads as TGTGCCAGCTCACGTGCGGCTTTAGCCAAAAACATTCAGTACTTC.